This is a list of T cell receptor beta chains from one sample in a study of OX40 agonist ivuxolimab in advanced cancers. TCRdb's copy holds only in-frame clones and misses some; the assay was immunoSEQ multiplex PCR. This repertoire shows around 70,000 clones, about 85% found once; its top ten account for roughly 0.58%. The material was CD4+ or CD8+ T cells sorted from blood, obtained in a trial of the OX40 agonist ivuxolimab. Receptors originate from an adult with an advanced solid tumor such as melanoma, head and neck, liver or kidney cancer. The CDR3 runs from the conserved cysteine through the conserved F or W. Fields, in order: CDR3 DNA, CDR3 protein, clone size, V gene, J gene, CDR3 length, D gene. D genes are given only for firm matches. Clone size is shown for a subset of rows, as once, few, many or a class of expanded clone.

TGTGCCAGCAGTAGGACAATAGGTCAGCCCCAGCATTTT	CASSRTIGQPQHF	.	TRBV6-6	TRBJ1-5	13	.
TGCAGCGTTGAAGTTCCACTAGCGGGGGGCCAGGGGGAGCAGTTCTTC	CSVEVPLAGGQGEQFF	.	TRBV29-1	TRBJ2-1	16	TRBD2
TGTGCCAGCAGCGGAAGGGCGGGAGGACAAGAGACCCAGTACTTC	CASSGRAGGQETQYF	.	TRBV7-2	TRBJ2-5	15	TRBD2
TGTGCCAGCAGCCACCGGGCTCTTGGCACAGATACGCAGTATTTT	CASSHRALGTDTQYF	.	TRBV14	TRBJ2-3	15	.
TGTGCCACCACCTCGAACACTGAAGCTTTCTTT	CATTSNTEAFF	.	TRBV2	TRBJ1-1	11	.
TGTGCCAGCAGCCCGGGACAGGGGGCGCGGAACGAGCAGTACTTC	CASSPGQGARNEQYF	.	TRBV2	TRBJ2-7	15	TRBD1
TGTGCCACCACCCCCAGGGGCAGGGCAGGTGGCTACACCTTC	CATTPRGRAGGYTF	.	TRBV19	TRBJ1-2	14	.
TGTGCCAGCAGTGGACTAGCGGGGGGCCTTAATGAGCAGTTCTTC	CASSGLAGGLNEQFF	.	TRBV27	TRBJ2-1	15	TRBD2
TGTGCCAGTAGTATAAGGGAAGCCCCGTGGGCCGAGCAGTACTTC	CASSIREAPWAEQYF	.	TRBV19	TRBJ2-7	15	.
TGTGCCAGCAGCTTATGGGCAGGAAAAGGCTACAATGAGCAGTTCTTC	CASSLWAGKGYNEQFF	.	TRBV7-3	TRBJ2-1	16	.
TGTGCCAGTCTTCCGGGACACTCCGGAGGGGACCAGTACTTC	CASLPGHSGGDQYF	.	TRBV6-1	TRBJ2-5	14	.
TGTGCCAGCAGTGAAGCGCAGTCAGGACGGGCCTATGGCTACACCTTC	CASSEAQSGRAYGYTF	few	TRBV6-1	TRBJ1-2	16	.
TGTGCCAGCTCACCCTCCCCTAGCGGGGGGGCACAGGACACCGGGGAGCTGTTTTTT	CASSPSPSGGAQDTGELFF	once	TRBV18	TRBJ2-2	19	TRBD2
TGTACCAGCAGCTTACCTTTTGCGGGAGTCAATGAGCAGTTCTTC	CTSSLPFAGVNEQFF	.	TRBV7-2	TRBJ2-1	15	TRBD2
TGCGCCAGCAGTGAGTCGGGGGAAGCTTTCTTT	CASSESGEAFF	few	TRBV10-1	TRBJ1-1	11	.
TGTGCCAGCAGCCCCCGGGTCCGTGGCCAGGGGTCGAACACCGGGGAGCTGTTTTTT	CASSPRVRGQGSNTGELFF	.	TRBV21-1	TRBJ2-2	19	.
TGTGCCAGCAGCGCCGACTTGGGGGGAAACACCATATATTTT	CASSADLGGNTIYF	.	TRBV7-2	TRBJ1-3	14	.
TGTGCCTGGAGTGGATCAGATACGCAGTATTTT	CAWSGSDTQYF	.	TRBV30	TRBJ2-3	11	.
TGTGCCAGTAAACCAGGGAACTCTGGAAACACCATATATTTT	CASKPGNSGNTIYF	.	TRBV19	TRBJ1-3	14	.
TGTGCCAGCAGTTTATACAGGGTAAATGGGGCCAACGTCCTGACTTTC	CASSLYRVNGANVLTF	few	TRBV27	TRBJ2-6	16	.
TGTGCCAGCAGTGCGGACAGGGTTGGGGCAGATACGCAGTATTTT	CASSADRVGADTQYF	.	TRBV28	TRBJ2-3	15	TRBD1
TGTGCCTGGATTCGCCCCGTCCATGGCTACACCTTC	CAWIRPVHGYTF	few	TRBV30	TRBJ1-2	12	.
TGTGCCAGCAGCTTCGAGGACGGGGGGACTGAAGCTTTCTTT	CASSFEDGGTEAFF	.	TRBV11-1	TRBJ1-1	14	.
TGTGCCGGCAGTCGAAGACAGGGGTCAGGTGGCTACACCTTC	CAGSRRQGSGGYTF	.	TRBV5-6	TRBJ1-2	14	TRBD1
TGTGCCAGCAGTCAGACAGATAGCAATCAGCCCCAGCATTTT	CASSQTDSNQPQHF	.	TRBV7-2	TRBJ1-5	14	.
TGTGCCAGCAGCCCCGGACTAGCGGGGGGGAGCACAGATACGCAGTATTTT	CASSPGLAGGSTDTQYF	.	TRBV9	TRBJ2-3	17	TRBD2
TGTGCCAGCAGCCGGGCCGATATTGGGGCAGATACGCAGTATTTT	CASSRADIGADTQYF	few	TRBV11-2	TRBJ2-3	15	.
TGTGCCAGCAGCTTGGGACTAGCGGGCTACAATGAGCAGTTCTTC	CASSLGLAGYNEQFF	.	TRBV7-8	TRBJ2-1	15	TRBD2
TGTGCCAGCTCACCCGCGACTAGCGGGGGGTTCCCCCGCACAGATACGCAGTATTTT	CASSPATSGGFPRTDTQYF	.	TRBV18	TRBJ2-3	19	TRBD2
TGTGCCAGCAGTCCTAGCGGGGGGATAGGAGAGACCCAGTACTTC	CASSPSGGIGETQYF	.	TRBV6-4	TRBJ2-5	15	TRBD2